The 9 T cell receptor beta chains below come from one sample, sequenced in a study of blood T cell repertoires in COVID-19 (dated by TCRdb to about 2020). Libraries were built with the immunoSEQ multiplex PCR assay. This immuneACCESS table, as held by TCRdb, lists in-frame sequences with V and J called but not all clones. Of the missing ones, under half trace to an unresolved V gene in checked studies; the others have no known cause. In this sample the table shows roughly 140,000 clones, 84% of which occur a single time. More than 5% of the sample comes from the top ten. Sequenced sample: PBMCs or T cells enriched from blood (not recorded which). The receptors were sampled from a woman between 45 and 65 years old who had been exposed to COVID-19.

CDR3 region: CASSGDRTSSYEQYF. The CDR3 coding sequence is TGTGCCAGCAGCGGGGACAGGACCTCCTCCTACGAGCAGTACTTC. The V and J genes are TRBV7-9 and TRBJ2-7; 8 bases line up with TRBD1. V dropped 5 bases and J dropped 0; count of bases not matched to a gene: 6. The germline CDR1 and CDR2 sequences are SEHNR and FQNEAQ (reference sequence). The CDR3 loop spans 15 amino acids. Full variable domain (outside the CDR3, taken from reference TRBV7-9 and TRBJ2-7): DTGVSQNPRHKITKRGQNVTFRCDPISEHNRLYWYRQTLGQGPEFLTYFQNEAQLEKSRLLSDRFSAERPKGSFSTLEIQRTEQGDSAMYLCASSGDRTSSYEQYFGPGTRLTVT.

V usage is TRBV21-1 and J usage is TRBJ2-1; TRBD1, the D gene given by the table, was not confirmed from the DNA. TRBV21-1 is reported as a pseudogene. The CDR3 consists of 12 residues. The CDR3 DNA sequence: TGTGCCAGCAGAACAGGGGAGGATGAGCAGTTCTTC. Translated: CASRTGEDEQFF.

The chain uses TRBV14 and TRBJ1-2; D is possibly TRBD1 (6 bases). CDR1 and CDR2 (germline): SGHDN, FVKESK. The CDR3 contains 15 residues. Trimming removed 0 bases from V and 3 bases from J, with 11 bases in between. The CDR3 region is CASSQEMGAYYGYTF. CDR3 nucleotide sequence: TGTGCCAGCAGCCAAGAGATGGGGGCCTACTATGGCTACACCTTC.

The rearrangement links TRBV9 to TRBJ2-7; D remains ambiguous. With 3 bases removed from V and 0 bases from J, the gap between germline ends came to 7 bases. The germline CDR1 and CDR2 sequences are SGDLS and YYNGEE. The CDR3 loop spans 13 amino acids. The CDR3 region is CASSAHISYEQYF. In DNA, the CDR3 is TGTGCCAGCAGCGCCCACATCTCCTACGAGCAGTACTTC.

The chain links TRBV2 to TRBJ2-3; the match to TRBD2 covers 9 bases. This CDR3 spans 15 amino acids. The V segment lost 7 bases and the J segment 5 bases; nucleotides outside the gene matches: 10. Germline assignment: CDR1 SNHLY and CDR2 FYNNEI. CDR3 DNA: TGTGCCAGCACTAAGAAGCGGGGGGCTGGAGATACGCAGTATTTT. Translating gives CASTKKRGAGDTQYF.

This chain links TRBV2 with TRBJ2-5, with D perhaps matching TRBD1 (5 bases). V was clipped by 6 bases and J by 5 bases, with 10 bases between them. CDR1 is SNHLY, CDR2 FYNNEI, per germline. The CDR3 runs 12 residues. CDR3 sequence: CASRGQVETQYF. The CDR3 DNA reads TGTGCCAGCAGGGGGCAGGTCGAGACCCAGTACTTC.

This clone has only one observation. The chain joins TRBV24-1 to TRBJ2-5, with a weak D call TRBD1 (6 bases). Germline V lookup: CDR1 KGHDR, CDR2 SFDVKD. CDR3 size: 16 residues. Trimming stripped 4 bases from V and 3 bases from J, with 17 bases between. For the CDR3, the DNA is TGTGCCACCAGTGAGTATGGGACAACTCTCGAAGAGACCCAGTACTTC. This encodes CATSEYGTTLEETQYF.

This sequence joins TRBV5-6 and TRBJ1-3, with 9 bases that match TRBD1. This CDR3 region has 14 residues. Germline loops: CDR1 SGHDT, CDR2 YYEEEE. J gave up 9 bases and V 6 bases, and 10 bases lay outside the gene matches. In DNA, the CDR3 is TGTGCCAGCATCGGGACAGGGAGGGAGGGCACCATATATTTT. Translating it yields CASIGTGREGTIYF.

This clone was observed once. V usage is TRBV30 and J usage is TRBJ2-7, with D perhaps TRBD1 (6 bases). V lost 5 bases and J 3 bases, leaving 8 bases between the germline ends. The germline V gene encodes CDR1 GTSNPN and CDR2 SVGIG (reference sequence). CDR3 length equals 11 residues. DNA of the CDR3: TGTGCCTGGGAGGACAGCTACGAGCAGTACTTC. The encoded protein is CAWEDSYEQYF.